This T cell receptor (beta chain) comes out of a study of blood T cell repertoires in COVID-19. Study-level information: The study drew acute and convalescent COVID-19 samples from the United States, Italy and Spain. From T cells, B-cell-depleted T cells, or PBMCs came the material, which was cDNA or gDNA.

TCRdb's table, derived via immunoSEQ multiplex PCR, lists solely in-frame clones and lacks some. Among about 220,000 clones listed, around 81% were seen once. CDR1 and CDR2 from the germline V gene are SGHTA and FQGNSA. CDR3 length: 14 residues. Trimming shortened V by 1 base and J by 6 bases, and 9 bases separated the two germline ends. This clonotype originated in an older woman with acute or convalescent COVID-19. Sequenced sample: peripheral blood. V is TRBV7-2 and J is TRBJ2-2; D perhaps matches TRBD2 (5 bases). The CDR3 protein is CASSLVEGAGELFF. In nucleotides, the CDR3 is TGTGCCAGCAGCTTAGTTGAGGGAGCCGGGGAGCTGTTTTTT.